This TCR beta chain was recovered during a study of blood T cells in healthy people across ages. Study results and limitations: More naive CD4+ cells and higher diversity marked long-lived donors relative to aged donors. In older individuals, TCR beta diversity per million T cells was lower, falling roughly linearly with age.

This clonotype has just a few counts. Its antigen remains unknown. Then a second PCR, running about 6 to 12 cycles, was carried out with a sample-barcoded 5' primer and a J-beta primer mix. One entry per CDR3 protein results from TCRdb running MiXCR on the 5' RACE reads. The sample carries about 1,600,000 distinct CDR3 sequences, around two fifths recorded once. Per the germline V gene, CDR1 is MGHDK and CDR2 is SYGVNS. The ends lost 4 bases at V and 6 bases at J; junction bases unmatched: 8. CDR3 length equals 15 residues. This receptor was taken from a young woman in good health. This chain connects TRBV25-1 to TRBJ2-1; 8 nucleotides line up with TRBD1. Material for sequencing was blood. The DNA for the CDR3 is TGTGCCAGCAGTGCAATTGGGACAGGTCCCAATGAGCAGTTCTTC. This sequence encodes CASSAIGTGPNEQFF.